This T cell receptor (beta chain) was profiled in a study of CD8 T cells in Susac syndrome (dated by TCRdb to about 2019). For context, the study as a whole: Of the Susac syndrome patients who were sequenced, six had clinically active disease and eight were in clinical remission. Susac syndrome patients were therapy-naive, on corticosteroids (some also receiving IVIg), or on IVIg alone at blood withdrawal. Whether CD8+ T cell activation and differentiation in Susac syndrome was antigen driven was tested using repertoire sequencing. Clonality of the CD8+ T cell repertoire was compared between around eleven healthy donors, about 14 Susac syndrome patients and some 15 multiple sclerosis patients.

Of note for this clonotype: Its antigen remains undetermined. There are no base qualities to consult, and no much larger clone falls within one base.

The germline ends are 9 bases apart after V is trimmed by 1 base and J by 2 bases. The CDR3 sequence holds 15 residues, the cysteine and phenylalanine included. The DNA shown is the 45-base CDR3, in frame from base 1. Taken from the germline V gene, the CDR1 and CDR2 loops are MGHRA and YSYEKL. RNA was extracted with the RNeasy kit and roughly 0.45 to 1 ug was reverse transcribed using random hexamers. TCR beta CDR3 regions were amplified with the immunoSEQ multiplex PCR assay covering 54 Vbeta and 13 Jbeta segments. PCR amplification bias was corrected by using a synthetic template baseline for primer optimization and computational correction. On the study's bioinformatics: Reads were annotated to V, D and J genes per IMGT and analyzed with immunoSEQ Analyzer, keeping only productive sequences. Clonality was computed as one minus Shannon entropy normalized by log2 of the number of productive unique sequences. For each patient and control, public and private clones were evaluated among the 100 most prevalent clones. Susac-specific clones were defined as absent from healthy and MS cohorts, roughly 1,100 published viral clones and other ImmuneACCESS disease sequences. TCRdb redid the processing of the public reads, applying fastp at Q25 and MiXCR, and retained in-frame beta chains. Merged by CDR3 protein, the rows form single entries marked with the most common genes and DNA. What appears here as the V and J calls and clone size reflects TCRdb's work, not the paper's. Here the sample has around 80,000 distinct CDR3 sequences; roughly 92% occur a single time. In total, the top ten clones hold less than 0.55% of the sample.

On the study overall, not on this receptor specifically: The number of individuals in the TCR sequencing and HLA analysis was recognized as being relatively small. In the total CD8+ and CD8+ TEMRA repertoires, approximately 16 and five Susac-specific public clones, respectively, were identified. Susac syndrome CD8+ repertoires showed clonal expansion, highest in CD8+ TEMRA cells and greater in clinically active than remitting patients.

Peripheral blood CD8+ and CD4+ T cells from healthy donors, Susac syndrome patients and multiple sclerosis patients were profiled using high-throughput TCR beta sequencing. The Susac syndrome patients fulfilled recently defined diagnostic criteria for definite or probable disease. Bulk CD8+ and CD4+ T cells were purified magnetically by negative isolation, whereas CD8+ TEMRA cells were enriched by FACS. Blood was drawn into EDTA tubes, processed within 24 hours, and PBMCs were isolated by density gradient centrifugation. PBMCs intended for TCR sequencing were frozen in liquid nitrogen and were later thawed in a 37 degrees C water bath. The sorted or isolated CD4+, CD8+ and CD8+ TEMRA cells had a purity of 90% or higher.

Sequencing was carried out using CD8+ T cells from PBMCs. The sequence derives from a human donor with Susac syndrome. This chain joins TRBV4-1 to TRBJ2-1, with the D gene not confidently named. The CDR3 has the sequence CASSQGGGAYNEQFF. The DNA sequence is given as TGCGCCAGCAGCCAAGGGGGTGGGGCCTACAATGAGCAGTTCTTC.